This entry lists 15 T cell receptor beta chains sequenced from one sample in a study of shared clonotypes between healthy human individuals. Some clones are missing from TCRdb's copy, which holds only in-frame ones; the method was immunoSEQ multiplex PCR. Of about 1 million clones in the sample, around 74% were seen once. Sequences were obtained from memory CD4+ T cells sorted from blood. Subset in this sample: CD45RA-negative fraction. Source of these receptors: a man younger than 30 in good health.

This CDR3 is CASSLKLAGGQLFF. CDR3 bases: TGTGCCAGCAGCTTAAAACTAGCGGGGGGGCAGTTGTTCTTC. This chain connects TRBV7-6 to TRBJ2-1, with TRBD2 identical over 13 bases. Germline CDR1 reads SGHVS; CDR2 reads FNYEAQ. Trimming cost V 2 bases and J 15 bases; bases outside gene matches: 7. This CDR3 is built from 14 residues.

The V gene is TRBV6-4, the J gene TRBJ2-3; D tentatively fits TRBD1 or TRBD2 (5 bases each). V gave up 5 bases and J gave up 2 bases, with 11 bases separating them. The CDR3 contains 14 residues. The germline V gene encodes CDR1 MRHNA and CDR2 SNTAGT. CDR3 protein: CASSTGLFTDTQYF. In DNA form, the CDR3 reads TGTGCCAGCAGTACAGGACTTTTCACAGATACGCAGTATTTT.

The chain joins TRBV12-5 to TRBJ2-6; weak D call: TRBD2 (6 bases). The CDR3 covers 17 residues. Germline lookup yields CDR1 LGHNT and CDR2 FRNRAP. Deletions cut 5 bases from V and 0 bases from J, with 14 bases between. This CDR3 is CASGPGLASSGANVLTF. CDR3 coding DNA: TGTGCTAGTGGTCCGGGACTCGCCTCCTCTGGGGCCAACGTCCTGACTTTC.

The chain employs TRBV11-2 and TRBJ2-7; weak D call: TRBD2 (5 bases). Deletions cut 4 bases from V and 2 bases from J, with 15 bases between. The CDR3 has 15 residues. The V gene's germline CDR1 is SGHAT and CDR2 FQNNGV. CDR3 DNA: TGTGCCAGCAGCTCCATTCGCCGAGGGACCTACGAGCAGTACTTC. Translated, it gives CASSSIRRGTYEQYF.

The chain uses TRBV29-1 and TRBJ2-1, with 7 positions matching TRBD2. The germline V gene has CDR1 SQVTM and CDR2 ANQGSEA. The length of the CDR3 is 15 residues. V was pared by 5 bases and J by 4 bases, with 11 bases of the junction left unmatched. CDR3 nucleotides: TGCAGCGTTCCGGGACTACAACCCCCTTACAATGAGCAGTTCTTC. This translates into CSVPGLQPPYNEQFF.

This clone appeared many times. This same CDR3 is encoded by further DNA sequences in the sample. This chain uses TRBV15 with TRBJ1-2; D perhaps matches TRBD1 (5 bases). The CDR3 contains 15 residues. The germline CDR1 and CDR2 sequences are LNHNV and YYDKDF (reference sequence). V was trimmed by 0 bases and J by 4 bases, leaving 12 bases between them. The CDR3 coding sequence is TGTGCCACCAGCAGAGATACTCAGGGTAGCTATGGCTACACCTTC. Amino acid sequence: CATSRDTQGSYGYTF.

The J gene is TRBJ2-5, the V gene TRBV18, with 11 bases fitting TRBD1. The CDR3 runs to 15 residues. The junction had 5 bases not matched to a gene; V was cut back by 4 bases and J by 4 bases. Germline CDR1 and CDR2: KGHSH and LQKENI. The CDR3 coding sequence is TGTGCCAGCTCACAGGACAGGGGGCCTCGAGAGACCCAGTACTTC. Its protein is CASSQDRGPRETQYF. Supplemented by reference TRBV18 and TRBJ2-5, the full variable domain reads NAGVMQNPRHLVRRRGQEARLRCSPMKGHSHVYWYRQLPEEGLKFMVYLQKENIIDESGMPKERFSAEFPKEGPSILRIQQVVRGDSAAYFCASSQDRGPRETQYFGPGTRLLVL.

The chain links TRBV5-1 to TRBJ1-6, with D perhaps TRBD1 (5 bases). The CDR3 covers 16 residues. The V end lost 4 bases, the J end lost 2 bases, and 13 bases lay between the germline ends. The germline CDR1 and CDR2 sequences are SGHRS and YFSETQ. CDR3 DNA sequence: TGCGCCAGCAGCCTCGGGGGGGATCCCTATAATTCACCCCTCCACTTT. Translation: CASSLGGDPYNSPLHF.

The chain has TRBV5-1 and TRBJ2-7; 12 bases agree with TRBD1. CDR3 length: 16 amino acids. Germline assignment: CDR1 SGHRS and CDR2 YFSETQ. After removal of 4 bases from V and 6 bases from J, the junction contained 11 bases not matched to a gene. CDR3 sequence reads: CASSISGTGGHGEQYF. The DNA for the CDR3 is TGCGCCAGCAGCATCTCCGGGACAGGGGGCCACGGCGAGCAGTACTTC.

This chain uses TRBV18 with TRBJ1-1, with a tentative D call TRBD1 (6 bases). Deletions cut 0 bases from V and 7 bases from J, with 12 bases between. This CDR3 spans 14 amino acids. Per germline, CDR1 KGHSH and CDR2 LQKENI. The DNA for the CDR3 is TGTGCCAGCTCACCACCGAACGACAGGCTTGAAGCTTTCTTT. Translated, it gives CASSPPNDRLEAFF.

The chain recombines TRBV7-2 with TRBJ1-2; TRBD1 matches 8 bases. CDR1 and CDR2 from the germline V gene are SGHTA and FQGNSA. The junction had 18 bases not matched to a gene; V was cut back by 5 bases and J by 7 bases. The CDR3 covers 17 residues. The CDR3 DNA sequence: TGTGCCAGCAGCGTTAACGTGAGGACAGGGCGGGCGAGTGGCTACACCTTC. Translating gives CASSVNVRTGRASGYTF.

This chain uses TRBV5-1 with TRBJ2-7; 7 nucleotides match TRBD1. J gave up 4 bases and V 4 bases, and 11 bases lay outside the gene matches. Germline CDR1 reads SGHRS; CDR2 reads YFSETQ. The CDR3 spans 15 residues. CDR3 coding DNA: TGCGCCAGCAGCACCGGGACAGCGAGCTTTTACGAGCAGTACTTC. It codes for CASSTGTASFYEQYF.

In this sample, this clone turned up many times. The J gene is TRBJ2-1, the V gene TRBV10-1; 9 bases agree with TRBD2. Germline V gives CDR1 WNHNN, CDR2 SYGVQD (reference sequence). The CDR3 length is 15 residues. V lost 10 bases, J lost 2 bases, and 9 bases stayed unmatched. CDR3 region: CAINIGLAPYNEQFF. The CDR3 region has the DNA TGCGCCATCAATATCGGACTAGCGCCCTACAATGAGCAGTTCTTC.

This sequence joins TRBV28 and TRBJ1-4; D gene unclear. Germline CDR1 and CDR2: MDHEN and SYDVKM. The CDR3 runs to 15 residues. V was cut by 2 bases and J by 6 bases, with 13 bases left in between. The CDR3 sequence: CASSLGRPEDEKLFF. In DNA form, the CDR3 reads TGTGCCAGCAGTTTAGGTAGGCCAGAAGATGAAAAACTGTTTTTT.

This clone was picked up one time. The chain couples TRBV6-6 to TRBJ2-7; 7 bases line up with TRBD2. CDR3 length equals 15 residues. Germline V gene sequence: CDR1 MNHNY, CDR2 SVGAGI (reference sequence). The V and J ends lost 8 bases and 0 bases, in that order; junction bases with no gene match: 10. The CDR3 nucleotides are TGTGCCAGCGCCCGGGGAGGGGCGAGCTCCTACGAGCAGTACTTC. This codes for CASARGGASSYEQYF.